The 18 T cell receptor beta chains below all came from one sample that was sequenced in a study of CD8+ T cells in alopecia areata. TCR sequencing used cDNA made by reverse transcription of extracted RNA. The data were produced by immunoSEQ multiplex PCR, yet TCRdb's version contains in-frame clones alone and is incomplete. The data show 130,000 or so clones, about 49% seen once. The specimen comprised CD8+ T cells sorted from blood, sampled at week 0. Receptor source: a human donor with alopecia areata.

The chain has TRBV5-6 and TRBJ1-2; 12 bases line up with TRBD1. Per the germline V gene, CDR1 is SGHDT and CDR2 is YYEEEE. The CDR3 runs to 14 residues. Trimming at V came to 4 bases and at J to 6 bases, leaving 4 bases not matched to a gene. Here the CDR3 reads CASSLGQGADGYTF. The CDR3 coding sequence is TGTGCCAGCAGCCTGGGACAGGGGGCCGATGGCTACACCTTC.

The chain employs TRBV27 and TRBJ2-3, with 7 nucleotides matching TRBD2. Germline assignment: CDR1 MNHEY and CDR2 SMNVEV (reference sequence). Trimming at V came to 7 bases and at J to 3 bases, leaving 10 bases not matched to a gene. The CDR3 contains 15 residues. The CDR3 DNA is TGTGCCAGCACTGCGGGAGTCCGCAGTACAGATACGCAGTATTTT. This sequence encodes CASTAGVRSTDTQYF.

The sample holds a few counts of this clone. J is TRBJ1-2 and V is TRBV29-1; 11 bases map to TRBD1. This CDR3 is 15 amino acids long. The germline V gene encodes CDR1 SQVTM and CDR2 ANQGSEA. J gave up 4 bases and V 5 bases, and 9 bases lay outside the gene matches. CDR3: CSVLWKDRGLYGYTF. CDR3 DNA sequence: TGCAGCGTTTTATGGAAGGACAGGGGGCTCTATGGCTACACCTTC. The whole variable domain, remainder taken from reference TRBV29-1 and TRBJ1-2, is SAVISQKPSRDICQRGTSLTIQCQVDSQVTMMFWYRQQPGQSLTLIATANQGSEATYESGFVIDKFPISRPNLTFSTLTVSNMSPEDSSIYLCSVLWKDRGLYGYTFGSGTRLTVV.

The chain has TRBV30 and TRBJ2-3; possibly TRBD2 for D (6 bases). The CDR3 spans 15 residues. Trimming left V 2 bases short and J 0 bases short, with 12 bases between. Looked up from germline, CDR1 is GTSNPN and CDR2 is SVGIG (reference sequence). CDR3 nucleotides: TGTGCCTGGAGTAATGGCCGGGGGAGCACAGATACGCAGTATTTT. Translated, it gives CAWSNGRGSTDTQYF.

In DNA, the CDR3 is TGTGCCAGCAGCCAAAGGATCTACGAGCAGTACTTC. This translates into CASSQRIYEQYF. This chain connects TRBV6-6 to TRBJ2-7; D not certain. The V end was cut by 6 bases, the J end by 3 bases, with 9 bases between. The CDR3 totals 12 residues. Germline lookup yields CDR1 MNHNY and CDR2 SVGAGI (reference sequence).

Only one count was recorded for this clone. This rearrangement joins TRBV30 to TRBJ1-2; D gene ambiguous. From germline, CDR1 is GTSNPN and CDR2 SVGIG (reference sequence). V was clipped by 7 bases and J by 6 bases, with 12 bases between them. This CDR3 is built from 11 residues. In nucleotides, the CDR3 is TGTGCCTCCGAGGGAGAGGATGGCTACACCTTC. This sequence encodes CASEGEDGYTF.

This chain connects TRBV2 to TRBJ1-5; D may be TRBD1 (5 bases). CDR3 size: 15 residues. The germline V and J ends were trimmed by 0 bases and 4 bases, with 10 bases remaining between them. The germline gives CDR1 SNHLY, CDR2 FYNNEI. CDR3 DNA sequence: TGTGCCAGCAGTGAAGCCCCGAGGGGTAATCAGCCCCAGCATTTT. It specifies CASSEAPRGNQPQHF.

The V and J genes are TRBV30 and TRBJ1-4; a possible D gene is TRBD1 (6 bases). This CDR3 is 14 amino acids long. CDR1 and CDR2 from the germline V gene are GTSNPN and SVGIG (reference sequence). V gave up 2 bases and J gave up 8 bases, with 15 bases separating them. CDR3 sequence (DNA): TGTGCCTGGAGTTACAGGGAGACTTACGAAAAACTGTTTTTT. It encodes CAWSYRETYEKLFF.

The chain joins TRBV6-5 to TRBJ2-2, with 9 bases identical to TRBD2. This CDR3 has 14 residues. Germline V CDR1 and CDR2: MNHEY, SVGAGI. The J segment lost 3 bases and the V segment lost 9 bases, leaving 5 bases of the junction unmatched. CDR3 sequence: CASHSGGDTGELFF. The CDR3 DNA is TGTGCCAGTCATAGCGGGGGAGACACCGGGGAGCTGTTTTTT.

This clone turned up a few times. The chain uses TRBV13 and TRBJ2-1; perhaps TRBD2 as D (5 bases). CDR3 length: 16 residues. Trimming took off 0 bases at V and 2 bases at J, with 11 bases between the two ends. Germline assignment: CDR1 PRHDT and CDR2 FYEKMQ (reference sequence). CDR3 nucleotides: TGTGCCAGCAGCTTAGGGCACTGGGGAGCCTACAATGAGCAGTTCTTC. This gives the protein CASSLGHWGAYNEQFF.

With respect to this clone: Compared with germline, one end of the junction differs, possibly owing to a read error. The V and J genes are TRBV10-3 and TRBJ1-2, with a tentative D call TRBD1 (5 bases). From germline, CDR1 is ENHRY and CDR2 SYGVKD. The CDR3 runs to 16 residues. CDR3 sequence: CASSVRPTGTAGGYTF. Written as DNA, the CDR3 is TGTGCCAGCAGTGTTCGTCCTACCGGGACCGCCGGCGGCTACACCTTC.

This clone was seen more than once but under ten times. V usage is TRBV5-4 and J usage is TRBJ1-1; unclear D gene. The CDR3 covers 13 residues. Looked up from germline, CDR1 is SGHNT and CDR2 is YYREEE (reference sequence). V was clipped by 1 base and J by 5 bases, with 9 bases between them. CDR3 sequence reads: CASSLLLGTEAFF. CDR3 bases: TGTGCCAGCAGCTTGTTATTGGGAACTGAAGCTTTCTTT.

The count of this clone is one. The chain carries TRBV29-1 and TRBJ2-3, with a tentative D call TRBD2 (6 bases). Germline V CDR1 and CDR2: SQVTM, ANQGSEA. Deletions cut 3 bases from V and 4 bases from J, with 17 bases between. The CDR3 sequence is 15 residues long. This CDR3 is CSVDPSGGSADTQYF. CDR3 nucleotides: TGCAGCGTTGACCCCTCTGGAGGGAGCGCAGATACGCAGTATTTT.

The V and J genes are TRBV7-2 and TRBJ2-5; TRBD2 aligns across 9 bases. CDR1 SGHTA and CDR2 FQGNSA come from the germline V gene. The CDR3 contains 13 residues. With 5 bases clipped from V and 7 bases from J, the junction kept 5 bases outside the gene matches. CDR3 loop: CASSPTSGPTQYF. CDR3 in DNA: TGTGCCAGCAGCCCCACTAGCGGGCCGACCCAGTACTTC.

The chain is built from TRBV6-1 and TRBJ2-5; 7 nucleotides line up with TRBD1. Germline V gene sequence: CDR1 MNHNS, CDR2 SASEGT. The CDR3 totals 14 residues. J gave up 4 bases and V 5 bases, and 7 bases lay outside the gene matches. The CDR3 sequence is CASSHTGERETQYF. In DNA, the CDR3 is TGTGCCAGCAGTCATACAGGGGAGAGAGAGACCCAGTACTTC.

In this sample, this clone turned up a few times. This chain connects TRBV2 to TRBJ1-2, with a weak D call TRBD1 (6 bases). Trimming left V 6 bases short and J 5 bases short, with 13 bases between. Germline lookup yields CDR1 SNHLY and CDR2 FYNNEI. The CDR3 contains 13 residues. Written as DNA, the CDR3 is TGTGCCAGCAGCGGAGGGGGGGTTTATGGCTACACCTTC. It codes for CASSGGGVYGYTF.

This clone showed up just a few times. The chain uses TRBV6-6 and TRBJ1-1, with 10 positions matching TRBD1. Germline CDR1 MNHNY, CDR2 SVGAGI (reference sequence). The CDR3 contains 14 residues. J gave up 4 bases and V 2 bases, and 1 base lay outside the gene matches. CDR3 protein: CASSYGQGGTEAFF. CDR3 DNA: TGTGCCAGCAGTTACGGACAGGGGGGCACTGAAGCTTTCTTT.

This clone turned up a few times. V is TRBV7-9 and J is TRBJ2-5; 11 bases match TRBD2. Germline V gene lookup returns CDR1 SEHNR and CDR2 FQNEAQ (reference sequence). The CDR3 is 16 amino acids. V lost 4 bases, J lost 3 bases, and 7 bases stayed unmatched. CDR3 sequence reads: CASSYYSGGAEETQYF. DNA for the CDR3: TGTGCCAGCAGCTACTATAGCGGGGGGGCCGAAGAGACCCAGTACTTC. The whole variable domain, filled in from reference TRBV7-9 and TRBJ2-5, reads DTGVSQNPRHKITKRGQNVTFRCDPISEHNRLYWYRQTLGQGPEFLTYFQNEAQLEKSRLLSDRFSAERPKGSFSTLEIQRTEQGDSAMYLCASSYYSGGAEETQYFGPGTRLLVL.